This entry concerns a single TCR beta chain. Its recognized antigen is unknown. Nothing much larger sits one base from this clone, and base qualities are not available. Collaborating institutions collected whole blood in K2EDTA tubes following their own protocols. For TCRbeta analysis, collaborator samples were shipped as frozen whole blood, as isolated PBMCs, or as DNA extracted from either sample type. This sample is drawn from a study of blood T cell repertoires in COVID-19 (dated by TCRdb to 2018 to 2021). In the study overall: Collaborator samples came from the United States, Italy and Spain and covered acute and convalescent phases of COVID-19. The material from the prospective study consisted of cDNA or gDNA derived from T cells, B-cell-depleted T cells, or PBMCs. Subjects who had been exposed to COVID-19, were actively infected with it, or had recovered from it provided the deeply sampled blood TCRbeta repertoires that made up the dataset. The repertoires were released in a freely available public database meant as a resource for research on the immune response to SARS-CoV-2. Samples came from the ongoing ImmuneRACE study (first 160 participants) plus 1,254 subjects from 6 global collaborators. The sample metadata nearly always contained a de-identified subject ID, COVID-19 status, age in years and sex. Where available, HLA class I and class II types were obtained from metadata supplied by the sample provider rather than from assay-based typing.

Compared with germline, V lacks 8 bases and J lacks 6 bases; bases without a gene match: 6. Including the terminal cysteine and phenylalanine, the CDR3 comprises 13 residues. Just the 39-base CDR3 DNA is kept, in frame starting at base 1. CDR1 and CDR2 are drawn from the germline V gene (reference sequence): MNHEY, SMNVEV. The study at large found these results: The quantity of clinical and demographic metadata differed by source and by participant and was supplied without curation.

The immunoSEQ Assay, a bias-controlled multiplex PCR, was used to amplify TCRbeta CDR3 regions from genomic DNA. The source study handled its data this way. The number of nucleated cells in each sample was estimated by amplification of reference gene primers within the assay. Sequence reads were collapsed and filtered to measure the absolute abundance of every unique TCRbeta CDR3 rearrangement. For each sample, productive Simpson clonality was calculated as the square root of Simpson's diversity index over productive rearrangements. TCRdb stores this immuneACCESS table with in-frame sequences only. Part of the clones is absent; in the studies checked, under half of the shortfall reflects unresolved V genes, and no reason is known for the rest. D and trimming come from the DNA, and the V and J calls and clone size come from that table. A total of around 160,000 clones appear in this sample, more than 70% of them only once. The biggest ten clones account for approximately 2.9% of the sample.

In this chain, TRBV27 is recombined with TRBJ1-5, with 8 middle bases fitting TRBD1. The sequence was collected from a man aged 55 to 69 with acute or convalescent COVID-19. Input material: peripheral blood. The CDR3 in this case is CASADRGAQPQHF. The sequenced DNA: TGTGCCAGCGCCGACAGGGGAGCTCAGCCCCAGCATTTT.